The entry below describes one T cell receptor (beta chain). The CDR3 consists of 13 residues. CDR1 is ENHRY and CDR2 is SYGVKD in the germline V gene. V lost 10 bases and J lost 6; bases outside the gene matches: 8. Authors' methods: Nucleated cell number was recorded as an estimate derived from reference gene primer amplification. Measured with immunoSEQ multiplex PCR; TCRdb has only the in-frame clones, and not every one. The V and J calls and clone size come from that table; D and trimming were worked out from the DNA. The top ten hold 9.5% to 15% of the sample, which has approximately 260,000 clones, 82% seen once. The data belong to a study of blood T cell repertoires in COVID-19. Study details: Collection of acute and convalescent COVID-19 samples took place in the United States, Italy and Spain. T cells, B-cell-depleted T cells, or PBMCs supplied cDNA or gDNA.

The sequence was obtained from a woman aged 55-69 years with active or convalescent COVID-19. The chain combines TRBV10-3 with TRBJ2-3; 9 nucleotides align to TRBD1. Sequenced sample: peripheral blood. The CDR3 region has the DNA TGTGCCACCTCCGGGACAGGGACTGATACGCAGTATTTT. Encoded protein: CATSGTGTDTQYF.